This T cell receptor (beta chain) was identified during a study of blood T cell repertoires in COVID-19. Self-reported history from a screening survey and questionnaire set each donor's cohort. All recovered Cohort 3 donors got two negative PCRs, got clearance, or saw symptom resolution. Per the original data handling: It was from reference gene primer amplification that nucleated cell counts were estimated. The assay was immunoSEQ multiplex PCR, and TCRdb's table has in-frame clones only and misses some. V and J calls and clone size are copied from that table; D and trimming were computed from the DNA. The sample records some 130,000 clones, more than 75% being singletons. CDR3 length equals 13 residues.

This TCR derives from a woman aged 45 to 65 who had recovered from COVID-19. This sequence joins TRBV1 and TRBJ2-7; the D call TRBD2 from the table was never checked on the DNA. TRBV1 is described as a pseudogene. The sample consisted of PBMCs or T cells enriched from blood (not recorded which). CDR3 amino acids: CTSSQAVSYEQYV. In DNA, the CDR3 is TGCACCAGCAGCCAAGCTGTCTCCTACGAGCAGTACGTC.